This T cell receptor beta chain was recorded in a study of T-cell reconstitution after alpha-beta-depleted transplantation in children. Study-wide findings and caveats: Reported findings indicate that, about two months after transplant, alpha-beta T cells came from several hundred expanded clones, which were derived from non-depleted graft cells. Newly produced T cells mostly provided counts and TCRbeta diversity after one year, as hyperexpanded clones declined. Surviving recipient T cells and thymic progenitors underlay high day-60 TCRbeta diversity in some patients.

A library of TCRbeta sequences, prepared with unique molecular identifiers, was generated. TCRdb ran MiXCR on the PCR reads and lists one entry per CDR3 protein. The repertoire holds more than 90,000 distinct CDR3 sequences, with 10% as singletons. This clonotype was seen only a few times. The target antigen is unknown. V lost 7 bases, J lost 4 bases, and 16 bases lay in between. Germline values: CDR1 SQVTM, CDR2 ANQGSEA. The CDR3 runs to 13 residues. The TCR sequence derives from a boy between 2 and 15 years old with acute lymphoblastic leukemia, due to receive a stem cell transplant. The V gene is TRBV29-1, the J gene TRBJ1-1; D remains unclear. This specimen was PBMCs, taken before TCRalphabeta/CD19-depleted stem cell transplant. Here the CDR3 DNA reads TGCAGCGGGGCGAGCTTTGAGGGCACTGAAGCTTTCTTT. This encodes CSGASFEGTEAFF. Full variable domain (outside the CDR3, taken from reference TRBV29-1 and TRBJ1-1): SAVISQKPSRDICQRGTSLTIQCQVDSQVTMMFWYRQQPGQSLTLIATANQGSEATYESGFVIDKFPISRPNLTFSTLTVSNMSPEDSSIYLCSGASFEGTEAFFGQGTRLTVV.